This TCR beta chain emerged from a study of PD-1 blockade in classical Hodgkin lymphoma. Study-level results: Repertoire differences lack defined causes, possibly disease activity or prior therapy. Anyone who began nivolumab under 1 year after ASCT was excluded. At baseline, newly diagnosed patients reportedly showed less TCR diversity than healthy donors. Diversity similar to that of newly diagnosed patients was seen at baseline in complete responders.

Noted time point: cycle 4 day 1 (C4D1), after more than 5 weeks of nivolumab. Relapse was seen in all patients after autologous stem cell transplantation, and brentuximab vedotin exposure was variable. The table lists this clone with a few counts. Antigen: not known. The CDR3 has 10 residues. The germline CDR1 and CDR2 sequences are LNHDA and SQIVND (reference sequence). The V end lost 10 bases, the J end lost 9 bases, and 11 bases lay between the germline ends. Method: immunoSEQ multiplex PCR; TCRdb's copy keeps in-frame clones and lacks some. Here the sample spans about 23,000 clones, around 89% being singletons.

Here the sequenced sample was peripheral blood mononuclear cells (PBMCs), taken before the fourth cycle of nivolumab. The receptor's source is a human donor with classical Hodgkin lymphoma. The chain combines TRBV19 with TRBJ2-3, with D possibly being TRBD2 (6 bases). CDR3 DNA sequence: TGTGCCACCAGGAGGGGAACGCAGTATTTT. Translating it yields CATRRGTQYF. The whole variable domain, remainder taken from reference TRBV19 and TRBJ2-3, is DGGITQSPKYLFRKEGQNVTLSCEQNLNHDAMYWYRQDPGQGLRLIYYSQIVNDFQKGDIAEGYSVSREKKESFPLTVTSAQKNPTAFYLCATRRGTQYFGPGTRLTVL.